Listed here are 32 T cell receptor beta chains from one sample, sequenced in a study of T cells in Graves' hyperthyroidism and ophthalmopathy. There were TCR beta CDR3 regions amplified from RNA transcripts. The HTBI set primed first-round TCR CDR3 RT-PCR. TCRdb used MiXCR to reprocess the multiplex PCR reads, holding one entry per CDR3 protein. Of a few hundred thousand distinct CDR3 sequences in the sample, 15% to 20% were seen once. Input material: blood. The origin of the receptors is a man between 18 and 35 years old with Graves' ophthalmopathy.

As regards this clonotype: This may be a read error, as it is one base from a much larger clone. The chain joins TRBV28 to TRBJ1-3, with D unclear. Germline assignment: CDR1 MDHEN and CDR2 SYDVKM. The CDR3 has 12 residues. Here the CDR3 DNA reads TGTGCCGGCAGTTTCGGCGGAAACACCATATATTTT. Its protein product is CAGSFGGNTIYF.

This clonotype was counted ten times or more. The rearrangement uses TRBV5-1 and TRBJ2-2, with TRBD2 identical over 10 bases. V shed 3 bases and J 0 bases; nucleotides not matched to a gene: 2. The CDR3 sequence is 16 residues long. Germline V lookup: CDR1 SGHRS, CDR2 YFSETQ. This chain's CDR3 is CASSSSGGANTGELFF. The CDR3 DNA is TGCGCCAGCAGCTCTAGCGGGGGAGCGAACACCGGGGAGCTGTTTTTT.

This clonotype was counted ten times or more. The CDR3 DNA follows: TGTGCCAGCAGCCCAGGGGGCAGTGTCTCTGAAGCTTTCTTT. Translated, it gives CASSPGGSVSEAFF. The chain combines TRBV7-8 with TRBJ1-1, with 8 bases identical to TRBD1. The CDR3 extends over 14 amino acids. CDR1 is SGHVS and CDR2 is FQNEAQ in the germline V gene. V dropped 5 bases and J dropped 6; count of bases not matched to a gene: 8.

In this sample, this clonotype turned up many times. V is TRBV2 and J is TRBJ1-2; D is perhaps TRBD1 (5 bases). There are 14 residues in the CDR3. Trimming removed 3 bases at V and 4 bases at J, with 12 bases between. Per the germline V gene, CDR1 is SNHLY and CDR2 is FYNNEI. CDR3 in amino acids: CASSDERGSYGYTF. For the CDR3, the DNA is TGTGCCAGCAGTGATGAACGGGGGAGCTATGGCTACACCTTC.

This clonotype has ten or more counts. J is TRBJ1-1 and V is TRBV2; TRBD1 aligns across 10 bases. This CDR3 spans 16 amino acids. The germline V gene encodes CDR1 SNHLY and CDR2 FYNNEI. Unmatched junction bases numbered 7, after V lost 6 bases and J lost 0 bases. Written as DNA, the CDR3 is TGTGCCAGCAGCGGACAGGGGGTTCACTTGAACACTGAAGCTTTCTTT. It yields the protein CASSGQGVHLNTEAFF. The full variable domain, rest sourced from reference TRBV2 and TRBJ1-1, is EPEVTQTPSHQVTQMGQEVILRCVPISNHLYFYWYRQILGQKVEFLVSFYNNEISEKSEIFDDQFSVERPDGSNFTLKIRSTKLEDSAMYFCASSGQGVHLNTEAFFGQGTRLTVV.

The chain employs TRBV7-8 and TRBJ2-1; maybe TRBD2 (7 bases). CDR1 is SGHVS, CDR2 FQNEAQ, per germline. This CDR3 has 16 residues. Trimming shortened V by 5 bases and J by 7 bases, and 21 bases separated the two germline ends. The CDR3 loop reads CASSITWGGAGNEQFF. As DNA, the CDR3 is TGTGCCAGCAGCATCACCTGGGGGGGGGCCGGAAATGAGCAGTTCTTC.

The rearrangement uses TRBV12-5 and TRBJ2-7, with no clear D. The CDR3 sequence is 12 residues long. Germline CDR1 and CDR2: LGHNT and FRNRAP. The CDR3 bases are TGTGCCCGGTTCCCGGCCCCCTTAGAGCAGTACTTC. It yields the protein CARFPAPLEQYF.

This clonotype was recorded at least ten times. The chain couples TRBV2 to TRBJ1-1, with a possible D match to TRBD1 (6 bases). The germline V and J ends were trimmed by 0 bases and 4 bases, with 12 bases remaining between them. In germline, CDR1 is SNHLY, CDR2 FYNNEI. The CDR3 runs 15 residues. This CDR3 is CASSEAGGAATEAFF. The DNA for the CDR3 is TGTGCCAGCAGTGAAGCCGGGGGCGCCGCCACTGAAGCTTTCTTT. Full variable domain (outside the CDR3, taken from reference TRBV2 and TRBJ1-1): EPEVTQTPSHQVTQMGQEVILRCVPISNHLYFYWYRQILGQKVEFLVSFYNNEISEKSEIFDDQFSVERPDGSNFTLKIRSTKLEDSAMYFCASSEAGGAATEAFFGQGTRLTVV.

This clonotype was detected many times. The rearrangement joins TRBV7-2 to TRBJ2-7; TRBD2 matches at 8 bases. CDR1 SGHTA and CDR2 FQGNSA come from the germline V gene. V trimming: 5 bases; J trimming: 3 bases; junction bases outside the gene matches: 6. The CDR3 runs to 14 residues. The CDR3 reads CASSQSGGRYEQYF. The CDR3 nucleotides read TGTGCCAGCAGCCAAAGCGGGGGCCGCTACGAGCAGTACTTC.

V gene TRBV15 combines with J gene TRBJ1-2; D call uncertain. Germline lookup yields CDR1 LNHNV and CDR2 YYDKDF (reference sequence). With 6 bases removed from V and 8 bases from J, the gap between germline ends came to 16 bases. The CDR3 has 13 amino acids. CDR3: CATSNRGGEGYTF. The CDR3 DNA reads as TGTGCCACCAGTAACCGAGGCGGTGAGGGCTACACCTTC.

This clonotype showed up just a few times. This chain links TRBV5-4 with TRBJ1-2, with 7 positions matching TRBD1. This CDR3 is built from 15 residues. From germline, CDR1 is SGHNT and CDR2 YYREEE (reference sequence). The V and J ends lost 5 bases and 1 base, in that order; junction bases with no gene match: 8. CDR3 DNA sequence: TGTGCCAGCAGTCCCGGACAGGTTGATAACTATGGCTACACCTTC. This encodes CASSPGQVDNYGYTF.

Points on this clonotype: Sequence at one end of the junction differs from germline and may be a read error. The chain is built from TRBV19 and TRBJ2-1; tentative D call: TRBD1 (6 bases). This CDR3 spans 13 amino acids. Germline values: CDR1 LNHDA, CDR2 SQIVND (reference sequence). This CDR3 is CASSGARYNEQLF. CDR3 in DNA: TGTGCCAGCTCAGGGGCGAGATACAATGAGCAGCTCTTC.

This clonotype has ten or more counts. The chain recombines TRBV6-6 with TRBJ2-7; TRBD1 matches 9 bases. The CDR3 totals 15 residues. Germline V gives CDR1 MNHNY, CDR2 SVGAGI (reference sequence). The junction had 4 bases not matched to a gene; V was cut back by 2 bases and J by 2 bases. CDR3 DNA sequence: TGTGCCAGCAGTTACATGACAGGGGGTCCCTACGAGCAGTACTTC. Protein: CASSYMTGGPYEQYF.

This clonotype has ten or more counts. DNA for the CDR3: TGTGCCAGCAGCTATAGGGTCAGCGGGGGTGGGGGAAATGAGCAGTTCTTC. It codes for CASSYRVSGGGGNEQFF. The J gene is TRBJ2-1, the V gene TRBV7-2; 8 bases line up with TRBD2. The CDR3 is 17 amino acids. Germline V gene data show CDR1 as SGHTA and CDR2 as FQGNSA. With 4 bases clipped from V and 7 bases from J, the junction kept 15 bases outside the gene matches.

In its sample, this clonotype was seen many times. The chain recombines TRBV7-9 with TRBJ1-1; weak D call: TRBD1 (5 bases). Germline V gene data show CDR1 as SEHNR and CDR2 as FQNEAQ (reference sequence). The CDR3 consists of 16 residues. Between the trimmed V and J ends, which lost 0 bases and 3 bases, there was a span of 14 bases. The CDR3 bases are TGTGCCAGCAGCTTAGCCCGGACTACAGGCGACACTGAAGCTTTCTTT. Translated: CASSLARTTGDTEAFF.

On this clonotype itself: The junction differs from germline at one of its ends, possibly a read error. V gene TRBV27 combines with J gene TRBJ2-1; 13 nucleotides match TRBD2. This CDR3 has 14 amino acids. Per germline, CDR1 MNHEY and CDR2 SMNVEV (reference sequence). The CDR3 is CAGSTSGGANEQFF. The CDR3 region has the DNA TGTGCCGGCAGTACTAGCGGGGGGGCCAATGAGCAGTTCTTC.

The chain couples TRBV20-1 to TRBJ2-5; 12 bases line up with TRBD2. CDR1 and CDR2 (germline): DFQATT, SNEGSKA (reference sequence). J was trimmed by 5 bases and V by 5 bases; bases with no gene match: 6. The CDR3 extends over 14 amino acids. The CDR3 nucleotides are TGCAGTGCTTTCCCCGGACTAGCGGGGGAGACCCAGTACTTC. Translated: CSAFPGLAGETQYF.

This clonotype was detected only a few times. The chain uses TRBV28 and TRBJ1-4; D is perhaps TRBD1 (6 bases). The CDR3 is 14 amino acids. The germline CDR1 and CDR2 sequences are MDHEN and SYDVKM. V lost 7 bases and J 4 bases, leaving 13 bases between the germline ends. The CDR3 sequence is CASKRGQYNEKLFF. CDR3 nucleotide sequence: TGTGCCAGCAAAAGAGGACAGTATAATGAAAAACTGTTTTTT.

This clonotype has at least ten counts. This chain uses TRBV11-3 with TRBJ2-7, with no clear D. This CDR3 is 13 amino acids long. The germline gives CDR1 SGHNT, CDR2 YENEEA. Trimming cost V 5 bases and J 6 bases, with 14 bases left between them. The CDR3 loop is CASSEVPWGEQYF. CDR3 DNA: TGTGCCAGCAGCGAGGTCCCCTGGGGCGAGCAGTACTTC.

This clonotype was recorded at least ten times. The CDR3 sequence: CASRGRGSSNQPQHF. The CDR3, as DNA: TGTGCCAGCAGGGGCCGGGGGTCGAGCAATCAGCCCCAGCATTTT. The chain is built from TRBV6-1 and TRBJ1-5; D might be TRBD1 (5 bases). Germline CDR1 and CDR2: MNHNS and SASEGT. The CDR3 spans 15 residues. V lost 6 bases and J 1 base, leaving 13 bases between the germline ends.

This clonotype was recorded a few times. The chain couples TRBV5-1 to TRBJ2-7; TRBD2 agrees at 13 bases. Germline CDR1 is SGHRS and CDR2 is YFSETQ. The CDR3 sequence is 16 residues long. Trimming cost V 2 bases and J 0 bases; bases outside gene matches: 2. The CDR3 here is CASSLRLAGGSYEQYF. The CDR3 DNA follows: TGCGCCAGCAGCTTACGACTAGCGGGGGGCTCCTACGAGCAGTACTTC.

This clonotype was counted a few times. The rearrangement joins TRBV6-1 to TRBJ2-7; tentative D call: TRBD1 (5 bases). Trimming removed 6 bases from V and 0 bases from J, with 12 bases in between. Germline CDR1 reads MNHNS; CDR2 reads SASEGT. The CDR3 extends over 14 amino acids. CDR3: CASRTDIISYEQYF. The CDR3 coding sequence is TGTGCCAGCAGGACGGACATAATCTCCTACGAGCAGTACTTC.

Many counts were recorded for this clonotype. J is TRBJ2-3 and V is TRBV11-3; either TRBD1 or TRBD2 may fit D (6 bases each). This CDR3 has 15 residues. Germline lookup yields CDR1 SGHNT and CDR2 YENEEA. The V end lost 2 bases, the J end lost 0 bases, and 9 bases lay between the germline ends. The CDR3 nucleotides are TGTGCCAGCAGCTTAAGGGGGGTGAGCACAGATACGCAGTATTTT. This gives the protein CASSLRGVSTDTQYF.

This clonotype was recorded many times. The chain employs TRBV24-1 and TRBJ1-2, with a tentative D call TRBD1 (6 bases). The ends were cut back, 4 bases at V and 5 bases at J, with 19 bases in the middle. Germline assignment: CDR1 KGHDR and CDR2 SFDVKD. CDR3 length equals 16 residues. CDR3 protein: CATSDPQQGPGYGYTF. The DNA of the CDR3 is TGTGCCACCAGTGACCCCCAACAGGGACCGGGTTATGGCTACACCTTC.

This clonotype has just a few counts. This rearrangement joins TRBV14 to TRBJ2-2; 9 bases fit TRBD1. Germline V gene lookup returns CDR1 SGHDN and CDR2 FVKESK. This CDR3 has 19 residues. V dropped 0 bases and J dropped 1; count of bases not matched to a gene: 9. CDR3 nucleotides: TGTGCCAGCAGCCAAGATACTAGTCCGGGACAGGGGAACACCGGGGAGCTGTTTTTT. This gives the protein CASSQDTSPGQGNTGELFF.

V and J are TRBV20-1 and TRBJ1-2, with 9 positions matching TRBD1. The V segment lost 6 bases and the J segment 8 bases; nucleotides outside the gene matches: 13. The CDR3 loop spans 14 amino acids. The germline CDR1 and CDR2 sequences are DFQATT and SNEGSKA (reference sequence). The DNA for the CDR3 is TGCAGTGCAACCGGGACAGGGAATTTAGAAGGCTACACCTTC. The encoded protein is CSATGTGNLEGYTF.

This clonotype was observed a handful of times. The chain is built from TRBV10-1 and TRBJ2-6, with D maybe TRBD2 (5 bases). V gave up 0 bases and J gave up 3 bases, with 9 bases separating them. The germline gives CDR1 WNHNN, CDR2 SYGVQD (reference sequence). The CDR3 is made up of 16 amino acids. Here the CDR3 reads CASSESRAGGANVLTF. In nucleotides, the CDR3 is TGCGCCAGCAGTGAGTCGCGGGCTGGTGGGGCCAACGTCCTGACTTTC.

This clonotype was picked up many times. The rearrangement joins TRBV11-2 to TRBJ2-1; 7 bases match TRBD2. Germline CDR1 is SGHAT and CDR2 is FQNNGV. Trimming cost V 2 bases and J 1 base; bases outside gene matches: 8. This CDR3 is 17 amino acids long. CDR3 amino acids: CASSLLSSGDSYNEQFF. CDR3 bases: TGTGCCAGCAGCTTATTATCCAGCGGGGATTCCTACAATGAGCAGTTCTTC. Supplemented by reference TRBV11-2 and TRBJ2-1, the full variable domain reads EAGVAQSPRYKIIEKRQSVAFWCNPISGHATLYWYQQILGQGPKLLIQFQNNGVVDDSQLPKDRFSAERLKGVDSTLKIQPAKLEDSAVYLCASSLLSSGDSYNEQFFGPGTRLTVL.

This clonotype was seen ten or more times. This sequence joins TRBV7-9 and TRBJ1-1; D gene ambiguous. Trimming stripped 10 bases from V and 1 base from J, with 25 bases between. This CDR3 region has 17 residues. CDR1 SEHNR and CDR2 FQNEAQ come from the germline V gene (reference sequence). In nucleotides, the CDR3 is TGTGCCACTCCCGGCCCCTTTTCCATTTGGGCGAACACTGAAGCTTTCTTT. Amino acid sequence: CATPGPFSIWANTEAFF.

This clonotype was seen once. The CDR3 nucleotides are TGTGCCAGCAGTCCACCCCCAGGACAGGGCGATGGGTTCTTC. This translates into CASSPPPGQGDGFF. The V call is TRBV28, the J call TRBJ2-1, with TRBD1 matching 8 bases. The CDR3 is made up of 14 amino acids. Germline loops: CDR1 MDHEN, CDR2 SYDVKM. The trim removed 5 bases at V and 15 bases at J, leaving 15 bases unmatched.

This clonotype was seen repeatedly, ten times or more. The rearrangement links TRBV5-1 to TRBJ1-2; a possible D gene is TRBD1 (5 bases). Looked up from germline, CDR1 is SGHRS and CDR2 is YFSETQ. The V gene lost 3 bases and the J gene lost 4 bases, with 13 bases spanning the gap. The CDR3 loop spans 14 amino acids. CDR3 residues: CASSSLQDGYGYTF. CDR3 nucleotide sequence: TGCGCCAGCAGCTCCTTACAGGACGGCTATGGCTACACCTTC.

This clonotype appeared many times. J is TRBJ1-2 and V is TRBV28; unclear D gene. Germline values: CDR1 MDHEN, CDR2 SYDVKM. The CDR3 has 13 amino acids. The V and J ends lost 4 bases and 8 bases respectively, with 14 bases between them. The CDR3 protein is CASSWAGLGGYTF. For the CDR3, the DNA is TGTGCCAGCAGTTGGGCCGGTTTGGGCGGCTACACCTTC.